In this sample, the clone carrying this T cell receptor beta chain turned up many times. Researchers amplified the TCR beta CDR3 regions from RNA transcripts. A set of HTBI primers served as the primers for a first-round RT-PCR of the TCR CDR3. TCRdb re-called the multiplex PCR reads through MiXCR, storing one row per CDR3 protein. The repertoire has 500,000 to 550,000 distinct CDR3 sequences, around 20% of them found once; the top ten carry more than 25%. This sample is drawn from a study of T cells in Graves' hyperthyroidism and ophthalmopathy. About the study: Peripheral blood was collected at initial diagnosis, before any treatment.

The germline V gene encodes CDR1 SNHLY and CDR2 FYNNEI. The CDR3 sequence is 13 residues long. The J segment lost 5 bases and the V segment lost 9 bases, leaving 10 bases of the junction unmatched. Absence of ophthalmopathy progression within 18 months defined stable Graves' hyperthyroidism. The chain is built from TRBV2 and TRBJ2-7; TRBD1 aligns across 7 bases. Sequencing was carried out using blood. The receptor's source is a man in his late teens or twenties with Graves' hyperthyroidism. This CDR3 is CASSLTGSHEQYF. CDR3 DNA sequence: TGTGCCAGTTCTTTGACAGGGTCCCACGAGCAGTACTTC.